Listed here are 5 T cell receptor beta chains from one sample, sequenced in a study of regulatory T cells in long-lasting Graves disease. As for time point: newly diagnosed GD, antithyroid drugs for less than 3 months. Making the TCR library involved RNA that had been extracted from PBMCs. To make TCR beta libraries, researchers used iRepertoire HTBI primers and Arm-PCR of CDR3 regions. MiXCR, run by TCRdb on the multiplex PCR reads, gives a single entry per CDR3 protein. The sample consists of more than 450,000 distinct CDR3 sequences, more than 10% of them appearing once. These data are also associated with another study on T cells in Graves' hyperthyroidism and ophthalmopathy.

The sample here was peripheral blood mononuclear cells (PBMCs), taken at new diagnosis, from a patient treated with antithyroid drugs. The receptors stem from a woman in her twenties or thirties with Graves disease.

CDR3 DNA sequence: TGTGCCAGTAGTATACGAGACAGAGGGAATGAGCAGTTCTTC. This gives the protein CASSIRDRGNEQFF. The J gene is TRBJ2-5, the V gene TRBV19, with D perhaps matching TRBD1 or TRBD2 (5 bases each). The J call is in doubt because the DNA end fits TRBJ2-1 better. The CDR3 runs 14 residues. Looked up from germline, CDR1 is LNHDA and CDR2 is SQIVND (reference sequence).

In its sample, this clonotype was seen many times. V usage is TRBV11-2 and J usage is TRBJ1-4; D may be TRBD1 (6 bases). Trimming left V 5 bases short and J 10 bases short, with 29 bases between. Germline CDR1 and CDR2: SGHAT and FQNNGV. CDR3 length equals 18 residues. The CDR3 region has the DNA TGTGCCAGCAGCCCCCGGACAGTCCGTGGGGCAATGATTGGAAAACTGTTTTTT. It specifies CASSPRTVRGAMIGKLFF.

The table lists this clonotype with a few counts. This could be a read error, since a much larger clone is one nucleotide away. The chain combines TRBV15 with TRBJ2-1; weak D call: TRBD2 (5 bases). CDR1 and CDR2 (germline): LNHNV, YYDKDF (reference sequence). The CDR3 covers 16 residues. The V end was cut by 1 base, the J end by 4 bases, with 14 bases between. The CDR3 nucleotides are TGTGCCACCAGCAGAGGTTCTACCGGGAATTACAATGAGCAGTTCTTC. Translating gives CATSRGSTGNYNEQFF. Combining the CDR3 with reference TRBV15 and TRBJ2-1 gives the whole variable domain DAMVIQNPRYQVTQFGKPVTLSCSQTLNHNVMYWYQQKSSQAPKLLFHYYDKDFNNEADTPDNFQSRRPNTSFCFLDIRSPGLGDTAMYLCATSRGSTGNYNEQFFGPGTRLTVL.

This chain connects TRBV19 to TRBJ2-1, with a tentative D call TRBD2 (6 bases). The CDR3 extends over 12 amino acids. Trimming shortened V by 4 bases and J by 14 bases, and 15 bases separated the two germline ends. Germline loops: CDR1 LNHDA, CDR2 SQIVND (reference sequence). CDR3: CASSKVAGRKFF. DNA of the CDR3: TGTGCCAGTAGTAAGGTGGCGGGACGTAAGTTCTTC.

The table lists this clonotype with many counts. This chain links TRBV12-3 or TRBV12-4 with TRBJ2-3, with 9 nucleotides matching TRBD1. CDR3 size: 14 residues. V was pared by 5 bases and J by 6 bases, with 6 bases of the junction left unmatched. The CDR3 protein is CASSIGQGMDTQYF. CDR3 in DNA: TGTGCCAGCAGTATCGGACAGGGGATGGATACGCAGTATTTT.